A selection of T cell receptor beta chains follows, all from one sample in a study of T-cell reconstitution after alpha-beta-depleted transplantation in children. TCRdb fed the PCR reads into MiXCR, producing one record per CDR3 protein. This table holds 250,000 to 350,000 distinct CDR3 sequences, 9.5% to 10% found once. The sequences come from PBMCs from the stem cell graft donor, collected from the stem cell graft. These receptors were obtained from a human donor who donated a stem cell graft to a child with SCID. Each CDR3 is given with its conserved first and last residue. The order of the fields is clone size, J gene, V gene, CDR3 length, D gene, CDR3 protein, CDR3 DNA. D genes are given only for firm matches. Expanded clones are given a class, and other clones once, few, many or no size at all.

many | TRBJ2-1 | TRBV6-1 | 14 | . | CASRVRKNKNEQFF | TGTGCCAGCAGAGTCAGGAAAAATAAGAATGAGCAGTTCTTC
few | TRBJ2-7 | TRBV14 | 15 | TRBD1 | CASSQDWTGTNEQYF | TGTGCCAGCAGCCAAGATTGGACAGGGACGAACGAGCAGTACTTC
. | TRBJ2-3 | TRBV7-6 | 13 | . | CASRGPSEDTQYF | TGTGCCAGCAGGGGGCCCTCGGAAGATACGCAGTATTTT
few | TRBJ2-7 | TRBV5-1 | 14 | . | CASSLDGGLYEQYF | TGCGCCAGCAGCTTGGACGGGGGCCTCTACGAGCAGTACTTC
. | TRBJ2-1 | TRBV7-2 | 15 | . | CASSLGGQKYNEQFF | TGTGCCAGCAGCTTAGGTGGGCAGAAATACAATGAGCAGTTCTTC
. | TRBJ2-1 | TRBV11-1 | 18 | . | CASSNHSRQATSGNEQFF | TGTGCCAGCAGCAACCATTCCCGACAGGCTACTTCGGGTAATGAGCAGTTCTTC
. | TRBJ2-2 | TRBV9 | 14 | . | CASSVVGGPGELFF | TGTGCCAGCAGCGTAGTAGGAGGGCCCGGGGAGCTGTTTTTT
. | TRBJ2-3 | TRBV7-9 | 17 | TRBD1 | CASSPIVGDRVQDTQYF | TGTGCCAGCAGCCCTATCGTCGGGGACAGGGTGCAAGATACGCAGTATTTT
many | TRBJ1-5 | TRBV27 | 15 | . | CASSLSTFSNQPQHF | TGTGCCAGCAGTTTATCCACCTTTAGCAATCAGCCCCAGCATTTT
few | TRBJ2-2 | TRBV29-1 | 14 | . | CSVALGLGTGELFF | TGCAGCGTTGCATTGGGGTTAGGCACCGGGGAGCTGTTTTTT
few | TRBJ1-2 | TRBV6-1 | 14 | TRBD1 | CASSGQGTNYGYTF | TGTGCCAGTAGTGGACAGGGGACTAACTATGGCTACACCTTC
many | TRBJ2-2 | TRBV7-9 | 12 | . | CASPRDTGELFF | TGTGCCAGCCCTCGAGACACCGGGGAGCTGTTTTTT
few | TRBJ1-4 | TRBV7-9 | 14 | . | CASGSALGNEKLFF | TGTGCCAGCGGCTCCGCGTTAGGGAATGAAAAACTGTTTTTT
. | TRBJ2-1 | TRBV3-1 | 16 | TRBD2 | CASSQASAGGRNEQFF | TGTGCCAGCAGCCAAGCCTCAGCGGGGGGCCGCAATGAGCAGTTCTTC